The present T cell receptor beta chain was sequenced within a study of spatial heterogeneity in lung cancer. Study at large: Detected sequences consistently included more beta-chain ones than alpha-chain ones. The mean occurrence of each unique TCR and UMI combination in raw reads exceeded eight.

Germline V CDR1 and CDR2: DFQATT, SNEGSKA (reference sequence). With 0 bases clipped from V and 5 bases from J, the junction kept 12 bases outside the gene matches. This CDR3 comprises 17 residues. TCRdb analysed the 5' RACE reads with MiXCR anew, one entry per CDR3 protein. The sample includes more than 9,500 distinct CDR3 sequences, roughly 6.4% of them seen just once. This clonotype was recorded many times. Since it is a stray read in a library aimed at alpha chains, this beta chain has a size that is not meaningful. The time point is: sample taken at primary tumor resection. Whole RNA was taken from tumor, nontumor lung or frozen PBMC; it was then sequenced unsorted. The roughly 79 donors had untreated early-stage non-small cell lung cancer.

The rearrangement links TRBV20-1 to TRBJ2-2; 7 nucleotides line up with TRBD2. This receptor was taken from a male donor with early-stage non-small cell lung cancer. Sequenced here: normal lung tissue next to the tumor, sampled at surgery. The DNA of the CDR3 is TGCAGTGCTAGAGATCCAGGGAGGGCAGGGAAAACCGGGGAGCTGTTTTTT. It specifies CSARDPGRAGKTGELFF.